By proportion, the clone carrying this T cell receptor (beta chain) is medium-sized. The entry originates in a study of metastatic and nonmetastatic thyroid tumors. Before thyroid surgery, none of the patients had received any treatment. MiXCR was used by TCRdb to re-call the PCR reads. This table holds around 10,000 clones, around 30% found once. This CDR3 comprises 14 residues. V lost 0 bases and J lost 4, with 7 bases in between. The sample was tumor tissue. The chain recombines TRBV12-3 or TRBV12-4 with TRBJ1-3; D unresolved. This receptor was taken from a female donor with papillary thyroid cancer or a benign thyroid nodule (not recorded which). Some clones in this sample may be carry-over from other donors' samples. The CDR3 sequence: CASSLAGLGNTIYF. The DNA of the CDR3 is TGTGCCAGCAGTTTAGCAGGGCTCGGAAACACCATATATTTT.